The rows below give T cell receptor beta chains drawn from one sample of a study of T-cell reconstitution after alpha-beta-depleted transplantation in children. MiXCR, applied by TCRdb to the PCR reads, yields one record per CDR3 protein. The sample carries about 340,000 distinct CDR3 sequences, about 14% recorded once. This sample comprised PBMCs, obtained from the stem cell graft. The receptors originated from a human donor who donated a stem cell graft to a child with Fanconi anemia. The CDR3 runs from the conserved cysteine through the conserved F or W. Each record gives: CDR3 DNA, CDR3 protein, D gene, clone size, V gene, J gene. D genes are given only for firm matches. Rows give clone size only sometimes, using once, few, many, or a class for an expanded clone.

TGTGCCATCAGCACTCCGGGACTAGCGGGGGGGCCCAGCACAGATACGCAGTATTTT	CAISTPGLAGGPSTDTQYF	TRBD2	-	TRBV10-3	TRBJ2-3
TGTGCCACCAGTGATTCCGGGACAGGGAGAGCCGGGGAGCTGTTTTTT	CATSDSGTGRAGELFF	TRBD1	-	TRBV24-1	TRBJ2-2
TGTGCCAGCAGTCCCTCTTATAGGGGGGATGCCACCGGGGAGCTGTTTTTT	CASSPSYRGDATGELFF	-	few	TRBV27	TRBJ2-2
TGTGCCAGCAGCCAGGACAGAGCGGGAAACACCATATATTTT	CASSQDRAGNTIYF	-	-	TRBV12-3/TRBV12-4	TRBJ1-3
TGTGCCAGCTCACCGGGGAGAACTAACTATGGCTACACCTTC	CASSPGRTNYGYTF	-	-	TRBV18	TRBJ1-2
TGCGCCAGCAGCGGGACCCCGAACACCGGGGAGCTGTTTTTT	CASSGTPNTGELFF	-	-	TRBV5-1	TRBJ2-2
TGCGCCAGCGGGCCAGGGACAGAGAATGAAAAACTGTTTTTT	CASGPGTENEKLFF	TRBD1	few	TRBV5-1	TRBJ1-4
TGTGCCAGCAGCCCCAGGGGGCTTGGCACTGAAGCTTTCTTT	CASSPRGLGTEAFF	TRBD1	few	TRBV7-9	TRBJ1-1
TGCAGTGCTAGACCCAACTGGGGGAATGGCTACACCTTC	CSARPNWGNGYTF	-	-	TRBV20-1	TRBJ1-2
TGTGCCAGCAGCCAGTCTCGGTCACCCCTCCACTTT	CASSQSRSPLHF	-	few	TRBV3-1	TRBJ1-6
-	CASSFQAVGQGTF	-	few	TRBV11-2	TRBJ1-2
TGTGCCAGCAGCCCCCGCCCGGGGGGGGCCAACTCCTACGAGCAGTACTTC	CASSPRPGGANSYEQYF	TRBD2	-	TRBV7-9	TRBJ2-7
TGCGCCAGCAGCTTGGGACTAGGGACAGAATACAATGAGCAGTTCTTC	CASSLGLGTEYNEQFF	-	-	TRBV5-1	TRBJ2-1
TGCGCCAGCAGCTTGGGGACTAGCGGGATTAGCACAGATACGCAGTATTTT	CASSLGTSGISTDTQYF	TRBD2	-	TRBV5-1	TRBJ2-3
TGCGCCAGCAGCTCCTACCCAGACAGGGGTAAAAGAGCTTTCTTT	CASSSYPDRGKRAFF	TRBD1	few	TRBV5-1	TRBJ1-1
TGTGCCAGCAGTTACCATTGGACGGGAGACTCTGGGGCCAACGTCCTGACTTTC	CASSYHWTGDSGANVLTF	-	many	TRBV6-5	TRBJ2-6
TGTGCCAGCTCAGAAGGGTTCGATCGGCCCCAGCATTTT	CASSEGFDRPQHF	-	-	TRBV18	TRBJ1-5
TGTGCCAGCAGCTTAGAGCAGGGGACCTATGGCTACACCTTC	CASSLEQGTYGYTF	-	few	TRBV7-6	TRBJ1-2
TGTGCCAGCAGTTACTCAAGGAATTACAATGAGCAGTTCTTC	CASSYSRNYNEQFF	-	-	TRBV6-7	TRBJ2-1
TGTGCCAGCAGCCGTGACAGTTTATACACCGGGGAGCTGTTTTTT	CASSRDSLYTGELFF	-	-	TRBV7-9	TRBJ2-2
TGTGCCAGCGCTCGAGATCGAAGGGGAAACACCATATATTTT	CASARDRRGNTIYF	-	-	TRBV6-1	TRBJ1-3
TGTGCCAGCAGTTACCTAAAACCGGCCCATGAAGCTTTCTTT	CASSYLKPAHEAFF	-	few	TRBV6-2/TRBV6-3	TRBJ1-1
TGTGCCAGCAGTTACGGACGGCACGGGGGTAGAAATGAAAAACTGTTTTTT	CASSYGRHGGRNEKLFF	-	few	TRBV6-5	TRBJ1-4
TGTGCCAGCACCCCAGACGGATCCCGAGGCGGGGAGCTGTTTTTT	CASTPDGSRGGELFF	-	few	TRBV6-2/TRBV6-3	TRBJ2-2
TGTGCCAGCAGCTTAGACGGGGGGGCTAGGAATGAGCAGTTCTTC	CASSLDGGARNEQFF	TRBD2	many	TRBV7-2	TRBJ2-1
TGTGCCAGCAGTTCTGACCGTCGGGGCTACACCTTC	CASSSDRRGYTF	-	many	TRBV12-3/TRBV12-4	TRBJ1-2
TGTGCCAGCAGCTCAGGGTCGGACACTGAAGCTTTCTTT	CASSSGSDTEAFF	-	few	TRBV6-6	TRBJ1-1
TGCAGTGCTGGCGTGGGGTCCACTGAAGCTTTCTTT	CSAGVGSTEAFF	-	-	TRBV20-1	TRBJ1-1